This TCR beta chain emerged from a study of T cells in Graves' hyperthyroidism and ophthalmopathy. Findings and caveats of the study: Prediction of ophthalmopathy progression came a median approximately 6.5 months pre-onset.

Disease duration was under 3 months in the ophthalmopathy patients, who also had a Clinical Activity Score of at least 3 and a NOSPECS grade of at least 4. The CDR3 regions of TCR beta were amplified from RNA transcripts. TCR CDR3 underwent first-round RT-PCR with the HTBI primer set. Each CDR3 protein gets one entry after TCRdb re-called the multiplex PCR reads with MiXCR. This sample yields about 400,000 distinct CDR3 sequences, of which more than 12% are seen a single time; less than 20% belongs to the top ten. The CDR3 extends over 16 amino acids. V was clipped by 1 base and J by 3 bases, with 14 bases between them. CDR1 and CDR2 (germline): SGDLS, YYNGEE. In this sample, this clonotype turned up many times. The antigen is undetermined.

The clonotype originates from a woman in her twenties or thirties with Graves' ophthalmopathy. The rearrangement links TRBV9 to TRBJ2-1, with D tentatively TRBD2 (7 bases). Material: blood. The CDR3 coding sequence is TGTGCCAGCAGCGTACCGCCGGGGGGCCGCTACAATGAGCAGTTCTTC. It encodes CASSVPPGGRYNEQFF.